This T cell receptor beta chain was obtained from a study of blood T cell repertoires in COVID-19. As for the study in general: Researchers got acute and convalescent COVID-19 samples from the United States, Italy and Spain. From T cells, B-cell-depleted T cells, or PBMCs came the material, which was cDNA or gDNA.

Authors' analysis steps: Estimated nucleated cell counts came from reference gene primer amplification. Using immunoSEQ multiplex PCR, the repertoire was profiled, and TCRdb retains in-frame clones only, with some absent. That table is the source of V, J and clone size, and D and trimming were worked out from the DNA. Of around 72,000 clones detected, over 75% appear once; the ten largest clones hold over 25%. This CDR3 region has 16 residues. V lost 2 bases to trimming and J lost 6 bases; unmatched junction nucleotides: 9. Looked up from germline, CDR1 is MNHEY and CDR2 is SVGAGI. V is TRBV6-5 and J is TRBJ2-2, with 7 bases matching TRBD2. The TCR originated in a man in his forties or fifties with acute or convalescent COVID-19. Sequenced input: peripheral blood. The CDR3 sequence is CASSYPAGPRAGELFF. CDR3 in DNA: TGTGCCAGCAGTTACCCAGCGGGACCTAGAGCCGGGGAGCTGTTTTTT.